This is a list of T cell receptor beta chains from one sample in a study of cytomegalovirus exposure and HLA in healthy donors. Some clones are missing from TCRdb's copy, which holds only in-frame ones; the method was immunoSEQ multiplex PCR. Here the sample spans 200,000 to 300,000 clones, about 77% being singletons. Material: PBMCs. These receptors were taken from a boy younger than 18 in good health and CMV-seronegative. Each CDR3 is given with its conserved first and last residue. D genes are given only for firm matches. Only some rows state a clone size, as once, few, many or a class for expanded clones.

size: -
V: TRBV2
D: TRBD1
J: TRBJ2-7
DNA: TGTGCCAGCAGTGGGGAGACAGGGTTCAGGCACGAGCAGTACTTC
CDR3: CASSGETGFRHEQYF

size: -
V: TRBV5-1
D: TRBD1
J: TRBJ2-3
DNA: TGCGCCAGCAGCTTGGCGCAGGGGGGCACAGATACGCAGTATTTT
CDR3: CASSLAQGGTDTQYF

size: -
V: TRBV29-1
D: -
J: TRBJ1-1
DNA: TGCAGCGTTCGCACCAGTGGAGCTTTCTTT
CDR3: CSVRTSGAFF

size: -
V: TRBV15
D: -
J: TRBJ1-2
DNA: TGTGCCACCAGCAGTGGACTGGGGGGTCCTGGCTACACCTTC
CDR3: CATSSGLGGPGYTF

size: -
V: TRBV18
D: TRBD1
J: TRBJ1-1
DNA: TGTGCCAGCTCACAGGGACAGGGGGACTTGACTGAAGCTTTCTTT
CDR3: CASSQGQGDLTEAFF

size: -
V: TRBV7-9
D: TRBD2
J: TRBJ2-5
DNA: TGTGCCAGCAGCCAAATGGCGGGGGGGTCAGAGACCCAGTACTTC
CDR3: CASSQMAGGSETQYF

size: -
V: TRBV9
D: TRBD1
J: TRBJ1-2
DNA: TGTGCCAGCAGCATCCCAAAGACAGGGTGGGTCTATGGCTACACCTTC
CDR3: CASSIPKTGWVYGYTF

size: -
V: TRBV11-3
D: -
J: TRBJ1-2
DNA: TGTGCCAGCAGCTTAGATTCCAGGGTCCATACGGTCTACACCTTC
CDR3: CASSLDSRVHTVYTF

size: few
V: TRBV6-5
D: -
J: TRBJ2-1
DNA: TGTGCCAGCTCTGTACTCCAGGAACATGAGCAGTTCTTC
CDR3: CASSVLQEHEQFF

size: -
V: TRBV7-9
D: TRBD1
J: TRBJ1-1
DNA: TGTGCCAGCAGCGTCCGGGACAGGGAGAACACTGAAGCTTTCTTT
CDR3: CASSVRDRENTEAFF

size: -
V: TRBV27
D: TRBD1
J: TRBJ1-1
DNA: TGTGCCAGCAGTTTCGACAGGGGAACTGAAGCTTTCTTT
CDR3: CASSFDRGTEAFF

size: -
V: TRBV5-6
D: TRBD1
J: TRBJ2-2
DNA: TGTGCCAGCAGCTTACAGGGGGTGGAGCTGTTTTTT
CDR3: CASSLQGVELFF

size: -
V: TRBV5-6
D: TRBD1
J: TRBJ1-1
DNA: TGTGCCAGCAGGGGACAGGGGGAGGGCACTGAAGCTTTCTTT
CDR3: CASRGQGEGTEAFF

size: -
V: TRBV2
D: TRBD1
J: TRBJ2-2
DNA: TGTGCCAGCAGTGGACAGGGGTTCACCGGGGAGCTGTTTTTT
CDR3: CASSGQGFTGELFF

size: -
V: TRBV6-4
D: -
J: TRBJ2-1
DNA: TGTGCCAGCAGTGAGTACGGGGTGGCGGACCGGAGCTCCTACAATGAGCAGTTCTTC
CDR3: CASSEYGVADRSSYNEQFF

size: once
V: TRBV7-8
D: -
J: TRBJ2-1
DNA: TGTGCCAGCAGCTTAGCGGGCAGAAACAATGAGCAGTTCTTC
CDR3: CASSLAGRNNEQFF

size: once
V: TRBV5-5
D: TRBD1
J: TRBJ2-2
DNA: TGTGCCAGCAGCGGGGGGACAGGGCCCACCGGGGAGCTGTTTTTT
CDR3: CASSGGTGPTGELFF

size: -
V: TRBV2
D: -
J: TRBJ1-2
DNA: TGTGCCAGCCTCTCGGACAGTAACTATGGCTACACCTTC
CDR3: CASLSDSNYGYTF

size: -
V: TRBV11-3
D: -
J: TRBJ2-7
DNA: TGTGCCAGCAGCGACCGAGGGACAACCTACGAGCAGTACTTC
CDR3: CASSDRGTTYEQYF

size: -
V: TRBV10-3
D: -
J: TRBJ2-1
DNA: TGTGCCATCAGTGACGGCGGGGACCCCAAGTTCTTC
CDR3: CAISDGGDPKFF

size: once
V: TRBV5-1
D: -
J: TRBJ2-1
DNA: TGCGCCAGCAGCTTGAGACAGTTCTACAATGAGCAGTTCTTC
CDR3: CASSLRQFYNEQFF

size: few
V: TRBV6-1
D: -
J: TRBJ2-7
DNA: TGTGCCAGCAGCGATGAGACAGGATCGGCCGAGCAGTACTTC
CDR3: CASSDETGSAEQYF

size: -
V: TRBV19
D: TRBD2
J: TRBJ2-1
DNA: TGTGCCAGTAGTATAGCACTAGCGGGAGACAGACAGTTCTTC
CDR3: CASSIALAGDRQFF

size: -
V: TRBV4-1
D: TRBD2
J: TRBJ2-1
DNA: TGCGCCAGCAGCCACCTAGCGGGCCAGTACAATGAGCAGTTCTTC
CDR3: CASSHLAGQYNEQFF

size: few
V: TRBV11-3
D: TRBD2
J: TRBJ2-7
DNA: TGTGCCAGCAGCTCCCGGAGCGGGGGGGCTTCCTACGAGCAGTACTTC
CDR3: CASSSRSGGASYEQYF

size: -
V: TRBV5-6
D: TRBD1
J: TRBJ2-7
DNA: TGTGCCAGCAGCTTCGTTTGGACAGGGCTTGAGTACTTC
CDR3: CASSFVWTGLEYF

size: -
V: TRBV19
D: TRBD2
J: TRBJ2-1
DNA: TGTGCCAGTAAGGCACTAGCGGAGGACAATGAGCAGTTCTTC
CDR3: CASKALAEDNEQFF

size: -
V: TRBV10-3
D: TRBD1
J: TRBJ1-2
DNA: TGTGCCATCAGTGAGCCAGGGGGAATTGAGGATGGCTACACCTTC
CDR3: CAISEPGGIEDGYTF

size: -
V: TRBV5-1
D: -
J: TRBJ2-3
DNA: TGCGCCAGCAGCTTGCAGGACAGTTACACAGATACGCAGTATTTT
CDR3: CASSLQDSYTDTQYF

size: -
V: TRBV4-1
D: TRBD2
J: TRBJ2-7
DNA: TGCGCCAGCAGCCCATCGGGACTAGAAACCCACGAGCAGTACTTC
CDR3: CASSPSGLETHEQYF

size: -
V: TRBV6-4
D: TRBD1
J: TRBJ2-6
DNA: TGTGCCAGCAGTGGGCAGGGGGTGTCTGGGGCCAACGTCCTGACTTTC
CDR3: CASSGQGVSGANVLTF